These 29 T cell receptor beta chains share one sample of origin, sequenced in a study of Tregs in tolerant kidney transplant recipients. Mixed chimerism was transient after nonmyeloablative marrow transplants from related graft donors. The method was immunoSEQ multiplex PCR; TCRdb's version includes in-frame clones alone and lacks a portion of them. Its listing shows about 11,000 clones. The sample was CD8+ T cells from blood (PBMCs), taken 24 months after the transplant. The receptor set was obtained from a human patient who received a combined kidney and bone marrow transplant. Some T cells may trace back to the graft donor.

Turning to this clone: The read falls 3 residues short of the CDR3 end, and the missing part is taken from the germline J gene. The chain couples TRBV10-3 to TRBJ2-2, with 7 bases aligning to TRBD2. Trimming cost V 6 bases and J 7 bases; bases outside gene matches: 8. The CDR3 has 14 amino acids. From germline, CDR1 is ENHRY and CDR2 SYGVKD. The part of the CDR3 DNA that was read is TGTGCCATCAGCGGACTAGGGGCCAACGGGGAG. It translates to CAISGLGANGE. The full CDR3 reads CAISGLGANGELFF.

A word on this clone: Sequencing ends 3 residues short of the CDR3 end; the germline J gene provides the rest. The rearrangement links TRBV20-1 to TRBJ2-7; 7 bases are shared with TRBD2. Germline assignment: CDR1 DFQATT and CDR2 SNEGSKA (reference sequence). The CDR3 runs to 16 residues. With V trimmed by 3 bases and J by 1 base, 12 bases remained unmatched. The sequenced CDR3 bases are TGCAGTGCTAGCTCCATTTCGACTAGCCTATCCTACGAG. It specifies CSASSISTSLSYE. From start to end, the CDR3 is CSASSISTSLSYEQYF.

As for this clone: The DNA ends 3 residues before the CDR3 does, and the rest of the CDR3 is filled in from the germline J gene. The chain is built from TRBV7-9 and TRBJ1-1, with D uncertain. The CDR3 runs to 12 residues. Germline V gives CDR1 SEHNR, CDR2 FQNEAQ (reference sequence). V lost 2 bases and J lost 3, with 4 bases in between. The CDR3 is CASSLTDTEAFF. The covered CDR3 bases are TGTGCCAGCAGCTTAACGGACACTGAA. The whole variable domain, filled in from reference TRBV7-9 and TRBJ1-1, reads DTGVSQNPRHKITKRGQNVTFRCDPISEHNRLYWYRQTLGQGPEFLTYFQNEAQLEKSRLLSDRFSAERPKGSFSTLEIQRTEQGDSAMYLCASSLTDTEAFFGQGTRLTVV.

About this clone: With the read ending 3 residues before the CDR3 end, the germline J gene is used to fill in that end. The chain couples TRBV19 to TRBJ1-5; D may be TRBD1 (6 bases). Germline loops: CDR1 LNHDA, CDR2 SQIVND (reference sequence). V was clipped by 2 bases and J by 2 bases, with 10 bases between them. This CDR3 is 15 amino acids long. CDR3 amino acids: CASSIMAGGNQPQHF. The CDR3 DNA, read in part, is TGTGCCAGTAGTATAATGGCAGGGGGCAATCAGCCC.

Turning to this clone: The sequenced fragment ends 3 residues before the CDR3 boundary, so the rest is inferred from the germline J gene. The chain has TRBV5-1 and TRBJ1-6; 10 nucleotides align to TRBD1. CDR1 and CDR2 from the germline V gene are SGHRS and YFSETQ. V was pared by 0 bases and J by 3 bases, with 0 bases of the junction left unmatched. This CDR3 spans 16 amino acids. The DNA read from the CDR3 is TGCGCCAGCAGCTTGGGGACAGGGGGCTATAATTCACCC. Translated, it gives CASSLGTGGYNSP. From start to end, the CDR3 is CASSLGTGGYNSPLHF.

Turning to this clone: The CDR3 goes on 3 residues after the read ends, and that part is filled in from the germline J gene. The rearrangement links TRBV5-1 to TRBJ2-7, with 8 bases that match TRBD2. The CDR3 length is 17 residues. V was clipped by 3 bases and J by 0 bases; unmatched bases: 11. Per germline, CDR1 SGHRS and CDR2 YFSETQ. The CDR3 DNA, read in part, is TGCGCCAGCAGCTCCCAACTAGCGGACCCTTTCTCCTACGAG. This gives the protein CASSSQLADPFSYE. The whole CDR3 sequence is CASSSQLADPFSYEQYF. The whole variable domain, filled in from reference TRBV5-1 and TRBJ2-7, reads KAGVTQTPRYLIKTRGQQVTLSCSPISGHRSVSWYQQTPGQGLQFLFEYFSETQRNKGNFPGRFSGRQFSNSRSEMNVSTLELGDSALYLCASSSQLADPFSYEQYFGPGTRLTVT.

CDR3 bases read: TGTGCCAGTAGCCGTGCGGGAGCGTACAATGAG. The encoded protein is CASSRAGAYNE. The CDR3 as a whole reads CASSRAGAYNEQFF. The chain links TRBV19 to TRBJ2-1, with TRBD2 matching over 7 bases. The CDR3 end lies 3 residues beyond the end of the read and is filled in from the germline J gene. The V and J ends lost 6 bases and 4 bases, in that order; junction bases with no gene match: 6. Germline CDR1 LNHDA, CDR2 SQIVND (reference sequence). The CDR3 consists of 14 residues.

The sequenced CDR3 bases are TGTGCCAGCAGCCGGACAGGGGGCTTCGACGAG. This gives the protein CASSRTGGFDE. The CDR3 as a whole reads CASSRTGGFDEQYF. The chain recombines TRBV11-3 with TRBJ2-7; the match to TRBD1 covers 11 bases. The read ends 3 residues early relative to the CDR3; the germline J gene fills the gap. V trimming: 5 bases; J trimming: 5 bases; junction bases outside the gene matches: 5. The length of the CDR3 is 14 residues. Looked up from germline, CDR1 is SGHNT and CDR2 is YENEEA.

As to this clone: The read finishes 3 residues shy of the CDR3 end, and the germline J gene is used to complete it. The genes are TRBV20-1 and TRBJ1-6, with 9 bases that match TRBD1. V shed 6 bases and J 9 bases; nucleotides not matched to a gene: 6. The CDR3 sequence is 13 residues long. Per germline, CDR1 DFQATT and CDR2 SNEGSKA (reference sequence). The sequenced part of the CDR3 DNA is TGCAGTGCCCGGGACAGGGAGCTTTCACCC. This translates into CSARDRELSP. The complete CDR3 sequence is CSARDRELSPLHF.

As regards this clone: The CDR3 goes on 3 residues after the read ends, and that part is filled in from the germline J gene. The rearrangement uses TRBV6-1 and TRBJ2-2, with D tentatively TRBD1 (6 bases). Germline V lookup: CDR1 MNHNS, CDR2 SASEGT. There are 15 residues in the CDR3. V was trimmed by 3 bases and J by 6 bases, leaving 14 bases between them. CDR3 DNA, as far as it was read: TGTGCCAGCAGTGACGGGCCACAGGGTCCCGGGGAG. This sequence encodes CASSDGPQGPGE. The full CDR3 is CASSDGPQGPGELFF.

Remarks on this clone: The read comes to an end 3 residues before the CDR3 does, leaving the germline J gene to fill in the end. The rearrangement joins TRBV20-1 to TRBJ2-7; 8 bases are shared with TRBD2. The J segment lost 0 bases and the V segment lost 0 bases, leaving 4 bases of the junction unmatched. The CDR3 is made up of 15 amino acids. Germline assignment: CDR1 DFQATT and CDR2 SNEGSKA (reference sequence). CDR3 bases read: TGCAGTGCTAGAGATTTGAGCGGGAGCTCCTACGAG. This codes for CSARDLSGSSYE. The full-length CDR3 reads as CSARDLSGSSYEQYF.

With regard to this clone: The read terminates 3 residues before the CDR3 end, so the remaining end is supplied by the germline J gene. The chain links TRBV7-2 to TRBJ2-7; 8 bases agree with TRBD1. The germline V gene has CDR1 SGHTA and CDR2 FQGNSA. This CDR3 contains 15 residues. The ends lost 4 bases at V and 2 bases at J; junction bases unmatched: 7. CDR3 residues: CASSSIDRGTYEQYF. CDR3 DNA, as far as it was read: TGTGCCAGCAGCTCCATTGACAGGGGTACCTACGAG.

Points on this clone: The CDR3 extends 3 residues past the end of the read, so its final part is completed from the germline J gene. The chain recombines TRBV29-1 with TRBJ2-1; TRBD2 agrees at 10 bases. Germline CDR1 reads SQVTM; CDR2 reads ANQGSEA. The CDR3 contains 17 residues. V dropped 4 bases and J dropped 0; count of bases not matched to a gene: 9. The part of the CDR3 DNA that was read is TGCAGCGTTGGGGGACTAGCGCCCCGGAGCTCCTACAATGAG. This encodes CSVGGLAPRSSYNE. The whole CDR3 sequence is CSVGGLAPRSSYNEQFF.

Worth noting for this clone: The CDR3 end falls 3 residues outside the read, so it is completed with the germline J gene. The chain recombines TRBV5-1 with TRBJ1-2; a weak D match, TRBD1 (5 bases). Germline-derived CDR1 and CDR2 are SGHRS and YFSETQ. The V and J ends lost 0 bases and 4 bases respectively, with 10 bases between them. The CDR3 totals 14 residues. The CDR3 region is CASSLGGSGYGYTF. Incomplete CDR3 DNA: TGCGCCAGCAGCTTGGGGGGCTCTGGCTATGGC.

In regard to this clone: At one end the junction does not follow the germline gene, possibly because of a read error. The read is 3 residues too short to cover the CDR3 end, so that end is filled in from the germline J gene. This sequence joins TRBV7-7 and TRBJ2-2, with 7 positions matching TRBD1. The CDR3 consists of 14 residues. CDR1 SSHAT and CDR2 FNYEAQ come from the germline V gene (reference sequence). The CDR3 protein is CASSLRQGTGELFF. The DNA read from the CDR3 is TGTGCTAGCAGCTTAAGACAGGGTACCGGGGAG.

On this clone: The sequence runs out 3 residues before the end of the CDR3; the remainder is reconstructed from the germline J gene. This rearrangement joins TRBV7-6 to TRBJ2-1; TRBD2 is a possible D gene (5 bases). The CDR3 covers 16 residues. V was pared by 1 base and J by 4 bases, with 14 bases between. Germline V gene data show CDR1 as SGHVS and CDR2 as FNYEAQ. CDR3 DNA, as far as it was read: TGTGCCAGCAGCTTAGAGTTTTTGGCGGGTTACAATGAG. Its translation is CASSLEFLAGYNE. The CDR3, in full, reads CASSLEFLAGYNEQFF.

In the case of this clone: The read terminates 3 residues ahead of where the CDR3 ends, so the germline J gene completes it. J is TRBJ2-7 and V is TRBV2; 9 bases fit TRBD1. The J segment lost 5 bases and the V segment lost 10 bases, leaving 6 bases of the junction unmatched. The CDR3 length is 12 residues. Germline V CDR1 and CDR2: SNHLY, FYNNEI. Incomplete CDR3 DNA: TGTGCCATCGGCGGGACAGGGCACGAG. Its protein product is CAIGGTGHE. The complete CDR3 reads CAIGGTGHEQYF.

About this clone: Sequencing ends 3 residues short of the CDR3 end; the germline J gene provides the rest. The chain has TRBV29-1 and TRBJ2-2; 7 bases match TRBD2. Germline CDR1 is SQVTM and CDR2 is ANQGSEA. CDR3 length: 15 residues. J was trimmed by 8 bases and V by 0 bases; bases with no gene match: 9. CDR3 sequence: CSVEDPLAARGELFF. The sequenced part of the CDR3 DNA is TGCAGCGTTGAAGATCCCCTAGCGGCCAGAGGGGAG.

About this clone itself: The CDR3 end is not reached by the read, which stops 3 residues before it; the germline J gene fills it in. The chain combines TRBV19 with TRBJ2-2; TRBD2 matches 8 bases. There are 14 residues in the CDR3. The V segment lost 7 bases and the J segment 5 bases; nucleotides outside the gene matches: 6. Per germline, CDR1 LNHDA and CDR2 SQIVND (reference sequence). The part of the CDR3 DNA that was read is TGTGCCAGTAAAGGTCTAGCGGGTACCGGGGAG. This encodes CASKGLAGTGE. The CDR3, in full, reads CASKGLAGTGELFF.

As for this clone: The CDR3 end is not reached by the read, which stops 3 residues before it; the germline J gene fills it in. The chain links TRBV6-1 to TRBJ2-7; 10 nucleotides match TRBD2. The germline V gene encodes CDR1 MNHNS and CDR2 SASEGT. The CDR3 covers 16 residues. The junction had 8 bases not matched to a gene; V was cut back by 2 bases and J by 4 bases. The CDR3 sequence: CASSESWLAGVYEQYF. The CDR3 DNA, read in part, is TGTGCCAGCAGTGAAAGTTGGCTAGCGGGAGTTTACGAG.

About this clone itself: The read gets to within 3 residues of the CDR3 end, and the germline J gene fills in the rest. V is TRBV19 and J is TRBJ1-2; a weak D match, TRBD1 (5 bases). Germline V gene data show CDR1 as LNHDA and CDR2 as SQIVND (reference sequence). The CDR3 is 14 amino acids. With 3 bases removed from V and 0 bases from J, the gap between germline ends came to 8 bases. Incomplete CDR3 DNA: TGTGCCAGTAGTATTCAGGGCGCTAACTATGGC. Translating gives CASSIQGANYG. The entire CDR3 protein reads CASSIQGANYGYTF.

With regard to this clone: The sequenced fragment ends 3 residues before the CDR3 boundary, so the rest is inferred from the germline J gene. The chain employs TRBV10-3 and TRBJ2-2; D possibly uses TRBD1 or TRBD2 (5 bases each). Germline CDR1 and CDR2: ENHRY and SYGVKD. The CDR3 length is 16 residues. The V and J ends lost 0 bases and 7 bases respectively, with 15 bases between them. CDR3 in amino acids: CAISESRGTVGGELFF. Partial CDR3 DNA: TGTGCCATCAGTGAGTCGAGGGGAACCGTGGGCGGGGAG.

The CDR3 DNA, read in part, is TGTGCCAGCAGTTCCCCGGGACAGGGTACCGGGGAG. This codes for CASSSPGQGTGE. The entire CDR3 protein is CASSSPGQGTGELFF. The chain joins TRBV7-9 to TRBJ2-2, with TRBD1 identical over 9 bases. The read halts 3 residues ahead of the CDR3 end, with the missing end drawn from the germline J gene. V dropped 6 bases and J dropped 5; count of bases not matched to a gene: 7. Germline lookup yields CDR1 SEHNR and CDR2 FQNEAQ (reference sequence). The CDR3 runs to 15 residues. Filled out from reference TRBV7-9 and TRBJ2-2, the complete variable domain reads DTGVSQNPRHKITKRGQNVTFRCDPISEHNRLYWYRQTLGQGPEFLTYFQNEAQLEKSRLLSDRFSAERPKGSFSTLEIQRTEQGDSAMYLCASSSPGQGTGELFFGEGSRLTVL.

Details on this clone: The read terminates 3 residues ahead of where the CDR3 ends, so the germline J gene completes it. The chain couples TRBV13 to TRBJ2-7, with D possibly being TRBD2 (6 bases). In germline, CDR1 is PRHDT, CDR2 FYEKMQ (reference sequence). CDR3 length: 15 amino acids. V dropped 5 bases and J dropped 3 bases, with 17 bases sitting between them. CDR3 in amino acids: CASSNAEGLNYEQYF. Incomplete CDR3 DNA: TGTGCCAGCAGCAACGCAGAGGGACTCAACTACGAG.

Regarding this clone: The CDR3 end lies 3 residues beyond the end of the read and is filled in from the germline J gene. This chain joins TRBV19 and TRBJ2-7, with 10 bases identical to TRBD2. The trim removed 6 bases at V and 5 bases at J, leaving 10 bases unmatched. This CDR3 contains 15 residues. Germline V gene data show CDR1 as LNHDA and CDR2 as SQIVND (reference sequence). The CDR3 spells CASSVIAGGRNEQYF. The DNA read from the CDR3 is TGTGCCAGTAGCGTGATAGCGGGAGGTAGGAACGAG. Combining the CDR3 with reference TRBV19 and TRBJ2-7 gives the whole variable domain DGGITQSPKYLFRKEGQNVTLSCEQNLNHDAMYWYRQDPGQGLRLIYYSQIVNDFQKGDIAEGYSVSREKKESFPLTVTSAQKNPTAFYLCASSVIAGGRNEQYFGPGTRLTVT.

About this clone: The read ends 3 residues shy of where the CDR3 ends; the end is completed using the germline J gene. The gene calls are TRBV19 and TRBJ2-5; 10 positions match TRBD2. The CDR3 is made up of 16 amino acids. Trimming cost V 1 base and J 4 bases; bases outside gene matches: 6. Germline V gives CDR1 LNHDA, CDR2 SQIVND (reference sequence). The CDR3 bases that were read are TGTGCCAGTAGTATAGGCCCTAGCGGGAGTGGAGAGACC. Amino acid sequence: CASSIGPSGSGET. The CDR3, in full, reads CASSIGPSGSGETQYF.

As regards this clone: The DNA ends 3 residues before the CDR3 does, and the rest of the CDR3 is filled in from the germline J gene. V is TRBV5-6 and J is TRBJ2-7, with D maybe TRBD2 (6 bases). Germline-derived CDR1 and CDR2 are SGHDT and YYEEEE. CDR3 size: 15 residues. V lost 4 bases and J 4 bases, leaving 18 bases between the germline ends. Incomplete CDR3 DNA: TGTGCCAGCAGCGGGGGACTTCCTATCAGTTACGAG. The encoded protein is CASSGGLPISYE. In full, the CDR3 is CASSGGLPISYEQYF.

Notes on this clone: Coverage ceases 3 residues before the CDR3 finishes, and the germline J gene fills in the end. V gene TRBV19 combines with J gene TRBJ1-5; the D gene is possibly TRBD1 (5 bases). CDR3 length equals 15 residues. CDR1 is LNHDA, CDR2 SQIVND, per germline (reference sequence). Trimming took 3 bases from V and 5 from J, leaving 14 bases between them. CDR3 residues: CASSMPGGTYQPQHF. The CDR3 bases that were read are TGTGCCAGTAGTATGCCGGGGGGGACTTATCAGCCC.

In regard to this clone: The DNA ends 3 residues before the CDR3 does, and the rest of the CDR3 is filled in from the germline J gene. The rearrangement uses TRBV5-6 and TRBJ1-2; D might be TRBD1 (5 bases). The length of the CDR3 is 15 residues. CDR1 is SGHDT, CDR2 YYEEEE, per germline. The chain's CDR3 is CASSLVGYLSGGYTF. The sequenced CDR3 bases are TGTGCCAGCAGCTTGGTGGGTTACCTTTCAGGGGGC.